This is a list of T cell receptor beta chains from one sample in a study of early T cells in non-severe SARS-CoV-2 infection. A single record per CDR3 protein comes from TCRdb applying MiXCR to the 5' RACE reads. The sample contains roughly 46,000 distinct CDR3 sequences, around 6.8% of which appear only once. Source material: whole blood. The receptors shown here come from an adult who was a healthcare worker with PCR-confirmed SARS-CoV-2 infection or an uninfected control (not recorded which). The CDR3 runs from the conserved cysteine through the conserved F or W. The order of the fields is V gene, J gene, D gene, clone size, CDR3 DNA, CDR3 protein. The D gene is left open where the match is weak. Clone size, where shown, is once, few, many, or a class for clones that have expanded.

TRBV6-4	TRBJ2-3	-	many	TGTGCCAGCAGTCTAGGGGCCCCTACAGATACGCAGTATTTT	CASSLGAPTDTQYF
TRBV27	TRBJ2-1	TRBD1	many	TGTGCCAGCAGTAGACAGGGGGCAAACAATGAGCAGTTCTTC	CASSRQGANNEQFF
TRBV6-5	TRBJ1-1	-	many	TGTGCCAGCAGCTACGGCAGAGTTAACACTGAAGCTTTCTTT	CASSYGRVNTEAFF
TRBV19	TRBJ1-5	-	many	TGTGCCAGTACCCAGGGTAACAATCAGCCCCAGCATTTT	CASTQGNNQPQHF
TRBV27	TRBJ2-1	-	many	TGTGCCAGCAGTTTATCGGACGAAGTGGGTGAGCAGTTCTTC	CASSLSDEVGEQFF
TRBV29-1	TRBJ1-3	-	few	TGCAGCGTTTCCATCCCGACTGGACTTATCGAGAACACCATATATTTT	CSVSIPTGLIENTIYF
TRBV6-5	TRBJ1-2	-	many	TGTGCCAGCAGTTACCTTCAGGCCAACTATGGCTACACCTTC	CASSYLQANYGYTF
TRBV7-2	TRBJ1-2	-	-	TGTGCCAGCAGCTTAGAATCGGGCAGAGACTATGGCTACACCTTC	CASSLESGRDYGYTF
TRBV24-1	TRBJ1-5	-	few	TGTGCCACCAGTGATCGCAGGGTAAATCAGCCCCAGCATTTT	CATSDRRVNQPQHF
TRBV10-3	TRBJ2-7	-	few	TGTGCCATCAGTTCTACAGGGTCCGAGCAGTACTTC	CAISSTGSEQYF
TRBV7-2	TRBJ1-1	-	-	TGTGCCAGCAGCTTAGTAGCGGCAGGCACTGAAGCTTTCTTT	CASSLVAAGTEAFF
TRBV7-3	TRBJ2-1	TRBD2	-	TGTGCCAGCAGCTTAAACCCGACTAGCTTTGATGAGCAGTTCTTC	CASSLNPTSFDEQFF
TRBV6-5	TRBJ1-5	TRBD1	-	TGTGCCAGCAGGGCAGGGGGCGGCAATCAGCCCCAGCATTTT	CASRAGGGNQPQHF
TRBV4-3	TRBJ1-1	-	many	TGCGCCAGCAGCCACATGAAGGGGAACACTGAAGCTTTCTTT	CASSHMKGNTEAFF
TRBV7-9	TRBJ2-1	-	many	TGTGCCAGCAGCTTCGGGGGCCCCTACAATGAGCAGTTCTTC	CASSFGGPYNEQFF
TRBV2	TRBJ1-2	-	-	TGTGCCAGCAGTATGAACGGCTACACCTTC	CASSMNGYTF
TRBV29-1	TRBJ2-3	TRBD2	-	TGCAGCGTTGCTAGCGGCGCCTCCGTGGATACGCAGTATTTT	CSVASGASVDTQYF
TRBV28	TRBJ1-1	-	many	TGTGCCAGCAGCCTACCGAGGCTTCGAGCTTTCTTT	CASSLPRLRAFF
TRBV12-3/TRBV12-4	TRBJ2-2	TRBD2	many	TGTGCCAGCAGTTTATATCTGGGACTAGCAAACACCGGGGAGCTGTTTTTT	CASSLYLGLANTGELFF
TRBV29-1	TRBJ1-2	TRBD1	many	TGCAGCGTCGTCGACAGGGGAAGCTATGGCTACACCTTC	CSVVDRGSYGYTF
TRBV27	TRBJ2-7	TRBD2	many	TGTGCCAGCAGCCCCCGCGTGGCTAGCGGCTTCTCCTACGAGCAGTACTTC	CASSPRVASGFSYEQYF
TRBV24-1	TRBJ1-6	-	-	TGTGCCACCAGTGATCCTTTAAACAGGGAACTTGATTCACCCCTCCACTTT	CATSDPLNRELDSPLHF
TRBV10-2	TRBJ2-7	-	many	TGCGCCAGCAGTGAGCGAGGGGGCTCCTACGAGCAGTACTTC	CASSERGGSYEQYF
TRBV11-3	TRBJ2-3	-	many	TGTGCCAGCAGCTTAGCGGGCACAGATACGCAGTATTTT	CASSLAGTDTQYF
TRBV5-4	TRBJ2-3	-	few	TGTGCCAGCAGCTTGAAGGGCACAGATACGCAGTATTTT	CASSLKGTDTQYF
TRBV7-8	TRBJ2-7	-	many	TGTGCCAGCAGCTTAGGGGCAGGCCCGTCCTACGAGCAGTACTTC	CASSLGAGPSYEQYF
TRBV19	TRBJ2-6	-	few	TGTGCCAGCAGAACCTCTGGGGCCAACGTCCTGACTTTC	CASRTSGANVLTF
TRBV3-1	TRBJ2-2	TRBD2	few	TGTGCCAGCAGCCAAGTCCCTCTTAGCGGGGGCACCGGGGAGCTGTTTTTT	CASSQVPLSGGTGELFF
TRBV3-1	TRBJ1-2	-	-	TGTGCCAGCAGCCAAACCGGGACACCGGAAGCTAACTATGGCTACACCTTC	CASSQTGTPEANYGYTF
TRBV5-1	TRBJ2-1	-	few	TGCGCCAGCAGCCATAATACCGAGAGCTCCTACAATGAGCAGTTCTTC	CASSHNTESSYNEQFF
TRBV3-1	TRBJ2-7	-	-	TGTGCCAGCAGCCTTCAACCAGGGACCTCCTACGAGCAGTACTTC	CASSLQPGTSYEQYF
TRBV19	TRBJ2-3	-	-	TGTGCCAGTAGTATAGCGAGCGGATTCACAGATACGCAGTATTTT	CASSIASGFTDTQYF
TRBV7-9	TRBJ2-7	-	-	TGTGCCAGCAGCCCAGGACCAATAAGCTCCTACGAGCAGTACTTC	CASSPGPISSYEQYF
TRBV12-3/TRBV12-4	TRBJ1-4	-	-	TGTGCCAGCAGTCTCATCAGAGGCACTAATGAAAAACTGTTTTTT	CASSLIRGTNEKLFF
TRBV4-1	TRBJ2-2	-	many	TGCGCCAGCAGACCTCTTACCGGGGAGCTGTTTTTT	CASRPLTGELFF
TRBV7-6	TRBJ1-6	-	few	TGTGCCAGCAGCCCGGGGGCGGGGGGCGATACTTCACCCCTCCACTTT	CASSPGAGGDTSPLHF
TRBV5-4	TRBJ2-3	TRBD1	many	TGTGCCAGCAGCTTGGGACAGGGGATAACAGATACGCAGTATTTT	CASSLGQGITDTQYF
TRBV7-3	TRBJ2-3	-	few	TGTGCCAGCAGCTCGGACAGCAGCACAGATACGCAGTATTTT	CASSSDSSTDTQYF
TRBV5-1	TRBJ1-4	-	many	TGCGCCAGCAGCTCCCAAGACGCTAATGAAAAACTGTTTTTT	CASSSQDANEKLFF
TRBV5-4	TRBJ2-7	-	-	TGTGCCAGCAGCCTCGGGAGCACCTACGAGCAGTACTTC	CASSLGSTYEQYF
TRBV30	TRBJ2-3	TRBD2	-	TGTGCCTGGAGTGGAGGGAAGCGGGGGCTGAGAGATACGCAGTATTTT	CAWSGGKRGLRDTQYF
TRBV20-1	TRBJ2-7	-	-	TGCAGTGCTGGGCCCTCTGGCAAGCAGTACTTC	CSAGPSGKQYF
TRBV11-2	TRBJ1-1	-	many	TGTGCCAGCAGCTTAATAGGTTCGAACACTGAAGCTTTCTTT	CASSLIGSNTEAFF
TRBV10-3	TRBJ2-3	TRBD2	-	TGTGCCATCGGTGAGCGTCTAGCGGAGGGAACAGATACGCAGTATTTT	CAIGERLAEGTDTQYF
TRBV18	TRBJ1-1	-	few	TGTGCCAGCTCACCTCAGGGTCACACTGAAGCTTTCTTT	CASSPQGHTEAFF
TRBV2	TRBJ1-5	-	-	TGTGCCAGCAGTGAAGGCAGTTCCAGCATATATCCCCAGCATTTT	CASSEGSSSIYPQHF
TRBV24-1	TRBJ2-3	-	few	TGTGCCACCAGTGCCCGGTCAGCAGATACGCAGTATTTT	CATSARSADTQYF
TRBV3-1	TRBJ1-2	-	many	TGTGCCAGCAGCCAAGTCCACAGAAACTATGGCTACACCTTC	CASSQVHRNYGYTF
TRBV5-5	TRBJ2-7	TRBD1	few	TGTGCCAGCAGAACCGGGACAGGGATCTGGGAGCAGTACTTC	CASRTGTGIWEQYF
TRBV5-1	TRBJ2-7	-	many	TGCGCCAGCAGCGCAATAGGAAGCTCCTACGAGCAGTACTTC	CASSAIGSSYEQYF